The next 15 T cell receptor beta chains were all read from a single sample in a study of cytomegalovirus exposure and HLA in healthy donors (dated by TCRdb to 2015 to 2018). To prepare the library, the immunoSEQ multiplex PCR assay was applied. For the multiplex PCR, a mixture combining 60 forward primers for TCR Vbeta segments and 13 reverse primers for TCR Jbeta segments was used. In its TCRdb copy, this immuneACCESS table keeps in-frame sequences only and misses some clones. Where compared with another copy, unresolved V genes explain less than half of these, and the others have no known cause. The sample table shows under 150,000 clones, and about 82% are seen once. The top ten clones comprise less than 2% of the sample. Sequenced sample: PBMCs. The receptors were gathered from a female donor in good health and CMV-seropositive.

This chain connects TRBV6-4 to TRBJ1-3, with TRBD1 identical over 7 bases. Trimming at V came to 7 bases and at J to 0 bases, leaving 12 bases not matched to a gene. The CDR3 is 17 amino acids. Looked up from germline, CDR1 is MRHNA and CDR2 is SNTAGT. This CDR3 reads CASKGAGRVDSGNTIYF. In DNA, the CDR3 is TGTGCCAGCAAGGGGGCAGGTCGAGTAGACTCTGGAAACACCATATATTTT.

This clone turned up a few times. The chain couples TRBV14 to TRBJ2-1; 7 nucleotides match TRBD2. The CDR3 loop spans 13 amino acids. Trimming removed 3 bases from V and 10 bases from J; junction bases left unmatched: 6. CDR1 is SGHDN and CDR2 is FVKESK in the germline V gene. CDR3 protein: CASSQFRREEQFF. CDR3 DNA: TGTGCCAGCAGCCAGTTCCGGCGGGAGGAGCAGTTCTTC.

V usage is TRBV11-2 and J usage is TRBJ2-7; TRBD2 aligns across 13 bases. The CDR3 runs 14 residues. The V and J ends lost 6 bases and 7 bases, in that order; junction bases with no gene match: 6. Germline CDR1 reads SGHAT; CDR2 reads FQNNGV. CDR3 in DNA: TGTGCCAGCAGTCGACTAGCGGGGGGTGATGAGCAGTACTTC. Protein product: CASSRLAGGDEQYF. The full variable domain, its missing parts supplied by reference TRBV11-2 and TRBJ2-7, is EAGVAQSPRYKIIEKRQSVAFWCNPISGHATLYWYQQILGQGPKLLIQFQNNGVVDDSQLPKDRFSAERLKGVDSTLKIQPAKLEDSAVYLCASSRLAGGDEQYFGPGTRLTVT.

J is TRBJ1-3 and V is TRBV30; no firm D call. CDR1 and CDR2 (germline): GTSNPN, SVGIG (reference sequence). Trimming shortened V by 3 bases and J by 5 bases, and 17 bases separated the two germline ends. CDR3 length: 15 amino acids. CDR3 in amino acids: CAWRESTDWRNTIYF. CDR3 DNA sequence: TGTGCCTGGAGAGAAAGTACGGACTGGCGAAACACCATATATTTT.

The rearrangement links TRBV4-1 to TRBJ2-1; D might be TRBD1 (6 bases). CDR3 size: 16 residues. V was trimmed by 0 bases and J by 1 base, leaving 10 bases between them. Germline V gene sequence: CDR1 MGHRA, CDR2 YSYEKL. CDR3 coding DNA: TGCGCCAGCAGCCAAGATAGGGGACAATCCTACAATGAGCAGTTCTTC. It codes for CASSQDRGQSYNEQFF.

V gene TRBV4-1 combines with J gene TRBJ2-3, with 10 bases aligning to TRBD1. Trimming cost V 0 bases and J 11 bases; bases outside gene matches: 8. This CDR3 region has 15 residues. Germline V lookup: CDR1 MGHRA, CDR2 YSYEKL. CDR3 DNA sequence: TGCGCCAGCAGCCAAGAAGAAGGGGGACAGGGGAAGCAGTATTTT. This codes for CASSQEEGGQGKQYF.

This clone was observed a single time. The chain recombines TRBV5-6 with TRBJ1-1, with 12 nucleotides matching TRBD1. The length of the CDR3 is 17 residues. CDR1 and CDR2 from the germline V gene are SGHDT and YYEEEE. V shed 4 bases and J 0 bases; nucleotides not matched to a gene: 7. CDR3 sequence: CASSGDRGQPMNTEAFF. The CDR3, as DNA: TGTGCCAGCAGCGGGGACAGGGGGCAACCTATGAACACTGAAGCTTTCTTT.

This sequence joins TRBV6-1 and TRBJ2-5; D is undetermined. CDR3 length equals 12 residues. V lost 5 bases, J lost 4 bases, and 8 bases lay in between. Germline V CDR1 and CDR2: MNHNS, SASEGT. The CDR3 loop reads CASSLSGETQYF. Here the CDR3 DNA reads TGTGCCAGCAGTCTGTCGGGAGAGACCCAGTACTTC.

This sequence joins TRBV27 and TRBJ1-2; TRBD1 agrees at 7 bases. V shed 1 base and J 4 bases; nucleotides not matched to a gene: 9. Germline V lookup: CDR1 MNHEY, CDR2 SMNVEV (reference sequence). This CDR3 contains 16 residues. CDR3 in DNA: TGTGCCAGCAGTTTATTTATGGGGGGACAGATCTATGGCTACACCTTC. It yields the protein CASSLFMGGQIYGYTF.

The chain is built from TRBV7-8 and TRBJ2-7, with TRBD1 identical over 10 bases. J gave up 4 bases and V 0 bases, and 6 bases lay outside the gene matches. This CDR3 is 16 amino acids long. CDR1 and CDR2 (germline): SGHVS, FQNEAQ. CDR3 sequence (DNA): TGTGCCAGCAGCTTAGCCGTGACAGGGGGCTATTACGAGCAGTACTTC. Translated: CASSLAVTGGYYEQYF.

J is TRBJ2-3 and V is TRBV7-3, with D perhaps TRBD2 (5 bases). Trimming shortened V by 1 base and J by 2 bases, and 10 bases separated the two germline ends. The CDR3 consists of 15 residues. Germline CDR1 is SGHTA and CDR2 is FQGTGA. The CDR3 DNA reads TGTGCCAGCAGCTTAAGAGGGTGGGACACAGATACGCAGTATTTT. Its translation is CASSLRGWDTDTQYF. The entire variable domain, with the rest obtained from reference TRBV7-3 and TRBJ2-3, is as follows: GAGVSQTPSNKVTEKGKYVELRCDPISGHTALYWYRQSLGQGPEFLIYFQGTGAADDSGLPNDRFFAVRPEGSVSTLKIQRTERGDSAVYLCASSLRGWDTDTQYFGPGTRLTVL.

V and J are TRBV11-3 and TRBJ1-1; 8 positions agree with TRBD1. The trim removed 7 bases at V and 4 bases at J, leaving 14 bases unmatched. The CDR3 extends over 16 amino acids. Germline V gene lookup returns CDR1 SGHNT and CDR2 YENEEA. In nucleotides, the CDR3 is TGTGCCAGCACACAACGGACAGGGTTATTGGGCACTGAAGCTTTCTTT. It yields the protein CASTQRTGLLGTEAFF.

This clone was counted a single time. V gene TRBV4-1 combines with J gene TRBJ2-1, with D possibly being TRBD2 (5 bases). Germline lookup yields CDR1 MGHRA and CDR2 YSYEKL. There are 14 residues in the CDR3. The V and J ends lost 1 base and 7 bases respectively, with 11 bases between them. The CDR3 nucleotides are TGCGCCAGCAGCCAAGTTGTGGCGGGTAATGAGCAGTTCTTC. Protein sequence: CASSQVVAGNEQFF.

This sequence joins TRBV6-5 and TRBJ1-1; TRBD1 is a possible D gene (6 bases). The CDR3 has 16 amino acids. Per the germline V gene, CDR1 is MNHEY and CDR2 is SVGAGI. V lost 0 bases and J lost 4, with 15 bases in between. This chain's CDR3 is CASSYSRGQGFTEAFF. The CDR3 nucleotides are TGTGCCAGCAGTTACTCGAGGGGCCAGGGGTTCACTGAAGCTTTCTTT.

The chain joins TRBV7-2 to TRBJ2-3; a possible D gene is TRBD2 (7 bases). The V end was cut by 5 bases, the J end by 2 bases, with 26 bases between. This CDR3 region has 19 residues. CDR1 and CDR2 (germline): SGHTA, FQGNSA. CDR3 amino acids: CASSRDWGGLAENTDTQYF. In nucleotides, the CDR3 is TGTGCCAGCAGCCGAGACTGGGGGGGCCTAGCGGAGAACACAGATACGCAGTATTTT.